This T cell receptor (beta chain) stems from a study of neurological immune-mediated disorders. TCRdb processed the 5' RACE reads anew with MiXCR; each CDR3 protein has one entry. The table lists 60,000 to 85,000 distinct CDR3 sequences, roughly 4.8% of them singletons. With 6 bases clipped from V and 4 bases from J, the junction kept 7 bases outside the gene matches. CDR3 length: 15 residues. This clonotype was seen repeatedly, ten times or more. Sequencing was done on a sample of PBMCs. The V gene is TRBV12-3 or TRBV12-4, the J gene TRBJ2-5; 11 positions match TRBD2. This clonotype was sampled from a woman aged 25 to 39 with multiple sclerosis. The DNA of the CDR3 is TGTGCCAGCAGCCCTCAGACTAGCGGGGCAGAGACCCAGTACTTC. Amino acids: CASSPQTSGAETQYF.